Listed below are T cell receptor beta chains from one sample, sequenced in a study of PD-1 blockade in mismatch repair-deficient tumors. Produced via immunoSEQ multiplex PCR; TCRdb's table is partial and in-frame only. The data contain approximately 79,000 clones, about 82% of them singletons. Specimen: peripheral blood, collected 44 weeks after starting pembrolizumab. These receptor sequences come from an adult with mismatch repair-deficient cancer. CDR3s include the opening cysteine and the closing phenylalanine or tryptophan. Fields, in order: CDR3 DNA, CDR3 protein, D gene, clone size, V gene, J gene. The D gene is left open where the match is weak. A clone size is listed for some rows: how often the clone was seen (once, few, many), or a class if it is expanded.

TGTGCCAGCAGCTTAACTCCGGGACAGATTAACTATGGCTACACCTTC	CASSLTPGQINYGYTF	TRBD1	-	TRBV7-2	TRBJ1-2
TGTGCCTGGAGTGTAGGGCAGGGCGGTGGCTACACCTTC	CAWSVGQGGGYTF	-	-	TRBV30	TRBJ1-2
TGTGCTAGTGGTTCGCAGGGATTGGCCCAGCATTTT	CASGSQGLAQHF	-	-	TRBV12-5	TRBJ1-5
TGTGCCAGCAGGGGACTAGCGGGAGGGAATAACACCGGGGAGCTGTTTTTT	CASRGLAGGNNTGELFF	TRBD2	once	TRBV27	TRBJ2-2
TGCAGCGCGCGGGGACAGAGTAACTATGGCTACACCTTC	CSARGQSNYGYTF	TRBD1	-	TRBV29-1	TRBJ1-2
TGTGCCAGCAGAGCCGGGACAGGGAATGGCTACACCTTC	CASRAGTGNGYTF	TRBD1	once	TRBV6-5	TRBJ1-2
TGCAGCGTTGTGGGCAGGCGGGGCACAGATACGCAGTATTTT	CSVVGRRGTDTQYF	-	-	TRBV29-1	TRBJ2-3
TGTGCCAGCAGCGTAGAGGAGCGGGAGGGATACAATGAGCAGTTCTTC	CASSVEEREGYNEQFF	TRBD2	-	TRBV9	TRBJ2-1
TGTGCCAGCAGTGAATGGGTCGGGGGAGGCACAGATACGCAGTATTTT	CASSEWVGGGTDTQYF	-	-	TRBV25-1	TRBJ2-3
TGTGCCTGGAGTGCCTCTCGGAACGCCGGGGAGCTGTTTTTT	CAWSASRNAGELFF	-	-	TRBV30	TRBJ2-2
TGTGCCAGCAGCCAAGACCACAGGGGAAGAAACACCATATATTTT	CASSQDHRGRNTIYF	TRBD1	once	TRBV14	TRBJ1-3
TGTGCCAGCAGTCCCCGGGACAGGTTCGACTATGGCTACACCTTC	CASSPRDRFDYGYTF	TRBD1	-	TRBV6-1	TRBJ1-2
TGTGCCAGCAGCTTATCAGGGGAAAATCAGCCCCAGCATTTT	CASSLSGENQPQHF	-	once	TRBV7-9	TRBJ1-5
TGTGCCAGCAGCACAGGGAGGGCGGAGACCCAGTACTTC	CASSTGRAETQYF	-	few	TRBV11-3	TRBJ2-5
TGTGCCAGCAGCAATCGGGACAGTTCAAACTCTGGGGCCAACGTCCTGACTTTC	CASSNRDSSNSGANVLTF	-	once	TRBV21-1	TRBJ2-6
TGTGCCAGCAGATTCGGGACTAGCGGATACAATGAGCAGTTCTTC	CASRFGTSGYNEQFF	TRBD2	-	TRBV6-5	TRBJ2-1
TGTGCCAGCAGCTTGGGACAGGGGGCTCGCGAGCAGTACTTC	CASSLGQGAREQYF	TRBD1	-	TRBV5-6	TRBJ2-7
TGCGCCATTGGGACTAGCGGGTCCTACAATGAGCAGTTCTTC	CAIGTSGSYNEQFF	TRBD2	-	TRBV10-2	TRBJ2-1
TGTGCCAGCAGCCAAGGGGACTCGGTCGGGGTAAACACTGAAGCTTTCTTT	CASSQGDSVGVNTEAFF	-	-	TRBV4-2	TRBJ1-1
TGTGCCAGCAGCTCGGTGGAAGTCTCCACAGATACGCAGTATTTT	CASSSVEVSTDTQYF	-	-	TRBV5-6	TRBJ2-3
TGTGCCAGCTCCCAGGGGCAAGAGACCCAGTACTTC	CASSQGQETQYF	-	few	TRBV18	TRBJ2-5
TGTGCCAGCAGCCCTAGCGGGAGTGGCTCTAGGGGATCGGGGACCCAGTACTTC	CASSPSGSGSRGSGTQYF	TRBD2	-	TRBV7-2	TRBJ2-5
TGCGCCAGCAGCTTGGCCTTCGGACAGAGGACTGAAGCTTTCTTT	CASSLAFGQRTEAFF	-	once	TRBV5-1	TRBJ1-1
TGCGCCAGCAGCTTGACCAGCTCCTACAATGAGCAGTTCTTC	CASSLTSSYNEQFF	-	-	TRBV5-1	TRBJ2-1
TGTGCCAGCAGTGAACGGGCAGGGAATCAGCCCCAGCATTTT	CASSERAGNQPQHF	-	-	TRBV6-1	TRBJ1-5
TGTGCCTGGAGTGTAAGGGCGGTGGGCACTGAAGCTTTCTTT	CAWSVRAVGTEAFF	-	-	TRBV30	TRBJ1-1
TGCAGCGTTGCCCAAGGAGGGGCCAAAAACATTCAGTACTTC	CSVAQGGAKNIQYF	-	-	TRBV29-1	TRBJ2-4
TGCAGCGCTGAAGCCGGGACTAGCGGAACTGAGCAGTTCTTC	CSAEAGTSGTEQFF	TRBD2	-	TRBV29-1	TRBJ2-1
TGTGCCAGCAGCCCCCAGACCGGGGAGCGCTATGGCTACACCTTC	CASSPQTGERYGYTF	-	-	TRBV7-2	TRBJ1-2
TGTGCCAGTAGTATGAGCGGGGGTGGGCACTACGAGCAGTACTTC	CASSMSGGGHYEQYF	TRBD2	-	TRBV19	TRBJ2-7
TGTGCCAGCAGCTTAGGGGGGCAGAAGACTGAAGCTTTCTTT	CASSLGGQKTEAFF	-	-	TRBV7-9	TRBJ1-1
TGTGCCAGCAGCTCAAACACCGGGGAGCTGTTTTTT	CASSSNTGELFF	-	-	TRBV11-3	TRBJ2-2
TGTGCCTGGACCAAGACACCGAACACTGAAGCTTTCTTT	CAWTKTPNTEAFF	-	-	TRBV30	TRBJ1-1
TGTGCCAGTAGTATAGAACGAGGACAGGGGCTCGACGAGCAGTACTTC	CASSIERGQGLDEQYF	TRBD1	-	TRBV19	TRBJ2-7
TGCAGCGGATCCGGAGGGCCCAGCGGGAGCTCCTACGAGCAGTACTTC	CSGSGGPSGSSYEQYF	TRBD2	-	TRBV29-1	TRBJ2-7
TGTGCCAGCAGTTACGGCGGCACTGAAGCTTTCTTT	CASSYGGTEAFF	-	-	TRBV6-5	TRBJ1-1
TGTGCCAGCAGCGTAAACGGGAGGAACTATGGCTACACCTTC	CASSVNGRNYGYTF	-	-	TRBV9	TRBJ1-2
TGTGCCAGCAGCCAAAAGGCCGGGACTAGCGGAGCTAAATACTACTTC	CASSQKAGTSGAKYYF	TRBD2	-	TRBV7-2	TRBJ2-5
TGTGCCAGCAGTTGGGACAGGGCGTTGGGATCTTCTGGAAACACCATATATTTT	CASSWDRALGSSGNTIYF	TRBD1	few	TRBV2	TRBJ1-3
TGTGCTAGTGGTTTGGGGGGTCGGGGGCTAGGCAATGAGCAGTTCTTC	CASGLGGRGLGNEQFF	-	-	TRBV12-5	TRBJ2-1
TGCAGCGTTGAAGAAGGGACTAGCTTAGAGACCCAGTACTTC	CSVEEGTSLETQYF	TRBD2	-	TRBV29-1	TRBJ2-5
TGTGCCAGCAGCTTGGGTACTAGCGGGAGAAGAGAGACCCAGTACTTC	CASSLGTSGRRETQYF	TRBD2	-	TRBV7-9	TRBJ2-5
TGTGCCAGCTCACCACCGGGGGGGCGCGGAAACATTCAGTACTTC	CASSPPGGRGNIQYF	-	-	TRBV18	TRBJ2-4
TGTGCCAGCAGTGCTATAGCTTACGAGCAGTACTTC	CASSAIAYEQYF	-	-	TRBV6-1	TRBJ2-7
TGTGCCAGAAAAAAACAGGGGGCCGGGCACACTGAAGCTTTCTTT	CARKKQGAGHTEAFF	TRBD1	once	TRBV2	TRBJ1-1
TGTGCCATCCGTGGATATCAGAACACTGAAGCTTTCTTT	CAIRGYQNTEAFF	-	-	TRBV6-1	TRBJ1-1
TGTGCCAGCAGCAAAGTTGCGTGTCTAGCGGGCTTCAATGAGCAGTTCTTC	CASSKVACLAGFNEQFF	-	-	TRBV21-1	TRBJ2-1
TGTGCCAGCAGCTTATTGAACACTGAAGCTTTCTTT	CASSLLNTEAFF	-	-	TRBV7-9	TRBJ1-1
TGTGCCAGCAGCTTAACACAGGGGGCAGGAGAGCAGTTCTTC	CASSLTQGAGEQFF	TRBD1	-	TRBV7-2	TRBJ2-1
TGTGCCAGCAGTCCGAGAAACTATGGCTACACCTTC	CASSPRNYGYTF	-	-	TRBV28	TRBJ1-2
TGTGCCAGCAGCTTAAACAGGGTTTCCAATGAGCAGTTCTTC	CASSLNRVSNEQFF	-	-	TRBV11-3	TRBJ2-1